This TCR beta chain appears in the sequencing data of a study of T cell repertoires in cytomegalovirus infection. TCRdb analysed the reads with MiXCR anew, one entry per CDR3 protein. This table has approximately 100,000 distinct CDR3 sequences, roughly 39% appearing once. Unmatched junction bases numbered 4, after V lost 7 bases and J lost 1 base. The CDR3 contains 15 residues. About this clonotype: Its antigen is as yet unknown.

The starting material was CD8+ T cells from cultured PBMCs, obtained from culture after CMV antigen stimulation. The receptor comes from a human donor in good health (CMV status not recorded). Some clones in this sample may be carry-over from other donors' samples. This chain uses TRBV12-3 or TRBV12-4 with TRBJ2-2, with 9 bases identical to TRBD1. The CDR3 DNA reads TGTGCCAGCAAAGGGACAGGGTGGAACACCGGGGAGCTGTTTTTT. Its protein product is CASKGTGWNTGELFF.